This T cell receptor beta chain was documented in a study of T cell responses to AZD1222 COVID-19 vaccine. The germline V and J ends were trimmed by 8 bases and 7 bases, with 14 bases remaining between them. The CDR3 is 11 residues long. Germline CDR1 DFQATT, CDR2 SNEGSKA (reference sequence). Study findings and constraints: Clonal diversity may have been underestimated in mostly white British donors. The study identified only six AZD1222 recipients as seropositive at baseline. Regions 160-218 and 743-854 held dominance among vaccine-associated CD4 TCRs, which spanned spike. Samples come after the peak T cell response, not at day 14.

With regard to this clone: The antigen is undetermined.

TCRdb's table, derived via immunoSEQ multiplex PCR, lists solely in-frame clones and lacks some. The sample lists about 140,000 clones; 88% were seen once. This receptor was obtained from an adult who received the AZD1222 COVID-19 vaccine. This rearrangement joins TRBV20-1 to TRBJ2-5; D is uncertain. The material sequenced was peripheral blood, taken 28 days after the second AZD1222 dose. The CDR3, as DNA: TGCAGTCCGGCGCATTCCGGGACCCAGTACTTC. It codes for CSPAHSGTQYF.